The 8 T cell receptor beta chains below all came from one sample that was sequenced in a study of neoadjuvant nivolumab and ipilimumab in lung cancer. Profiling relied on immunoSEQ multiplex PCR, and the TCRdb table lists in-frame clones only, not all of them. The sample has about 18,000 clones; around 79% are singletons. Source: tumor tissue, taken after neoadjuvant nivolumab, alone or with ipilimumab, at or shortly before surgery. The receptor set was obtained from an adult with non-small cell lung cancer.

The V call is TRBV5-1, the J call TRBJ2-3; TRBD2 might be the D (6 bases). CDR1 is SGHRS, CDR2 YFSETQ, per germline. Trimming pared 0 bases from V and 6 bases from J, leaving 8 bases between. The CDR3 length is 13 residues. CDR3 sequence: CASSLGGEDTQYF. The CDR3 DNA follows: TGCGCCAGCAGCTTGGGCGGGGAGGATACGCAGTATTTT.

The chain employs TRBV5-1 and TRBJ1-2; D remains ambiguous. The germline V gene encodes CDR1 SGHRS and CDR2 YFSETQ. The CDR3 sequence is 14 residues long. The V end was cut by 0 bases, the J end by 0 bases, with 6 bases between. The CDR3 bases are TGCGCCAGCAGCTTGGCCCCAGCTAACTATGGCTACACCTTC. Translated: CASSLAPANYGYTF.

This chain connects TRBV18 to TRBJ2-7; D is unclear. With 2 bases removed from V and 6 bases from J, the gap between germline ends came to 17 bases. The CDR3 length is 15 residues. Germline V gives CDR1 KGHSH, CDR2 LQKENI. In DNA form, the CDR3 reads TGTGCCAGCTCACCATTGCCAAGCCGAGACGGCGAGCAGTACTTC. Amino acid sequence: CASSPLPSRDGEQYF.

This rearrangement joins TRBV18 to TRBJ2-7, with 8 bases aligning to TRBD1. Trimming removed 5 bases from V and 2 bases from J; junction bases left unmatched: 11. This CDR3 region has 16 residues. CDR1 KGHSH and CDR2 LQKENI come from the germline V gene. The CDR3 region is CASSLRPGQAAYEQYF. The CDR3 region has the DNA TGTGCCAGCTCATTACGTCCGGGACAGGCCGCCTACGAGCAGTACTTC.

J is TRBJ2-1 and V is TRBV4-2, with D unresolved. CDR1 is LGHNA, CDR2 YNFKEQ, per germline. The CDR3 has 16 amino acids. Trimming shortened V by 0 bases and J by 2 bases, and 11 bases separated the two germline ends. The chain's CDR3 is CASSQDWHATYNEQFF. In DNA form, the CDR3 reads TGTGCCAGCAGCCAAGATTGGCACGCTACCTACAATGAGCAGTTCTTC.

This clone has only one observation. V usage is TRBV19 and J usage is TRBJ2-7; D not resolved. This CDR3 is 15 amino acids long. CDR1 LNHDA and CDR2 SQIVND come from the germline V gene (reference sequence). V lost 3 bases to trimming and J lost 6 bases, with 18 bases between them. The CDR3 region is CASSISARNMGEQYF. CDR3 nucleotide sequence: TGTGCCAGTAGTATTTCGGCTAGAAATATGGGCGAGCAGTACTTC.

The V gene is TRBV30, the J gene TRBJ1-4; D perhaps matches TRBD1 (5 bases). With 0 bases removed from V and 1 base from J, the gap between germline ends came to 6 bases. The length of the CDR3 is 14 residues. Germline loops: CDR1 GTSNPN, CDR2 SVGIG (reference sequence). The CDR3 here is CAWSVQGTNEKLFF. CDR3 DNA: TGTGCCTGGAGTGTCCAGGGAACTAATGAAAAACTGTTTTTT.

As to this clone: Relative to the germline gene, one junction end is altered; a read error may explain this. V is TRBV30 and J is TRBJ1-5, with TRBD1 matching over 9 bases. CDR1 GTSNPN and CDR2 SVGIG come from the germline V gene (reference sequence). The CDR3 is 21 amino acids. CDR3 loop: CAWSYAATGTGRFRGKQPQHF. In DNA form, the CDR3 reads TGTGCCTGGAGTTACGCGGCGACCGGGACAGGGAGGTTTAGGGGCAAGCAGCCCCAGCATTTT.